This TCR beta chain stems from a study of cytomegalovirus exposure and HLA in healthy donors. Whole-study results and caveats: A later analysis reportedly found that, within productive TCRs, an Asian-associated ancestry cluster had fewer N-insertions than the mean observed across the approximately 690 donors.

With respect to this clone: Its antigen is unidentified.

J was trimmed by 1 base and V by 3 bases; bases with no gene match: 2. This CDR3 is built from 15 residues. Germline V gene lookup returns CDR1 PRHDT and CDR2 FYEKMQ (reference sequence). 13 Jbeta primers and 60 Vbeta primers were used for the PCR. Method: immunoSEQ multiplex PCR; TCRdb's copy keeps in-frame clones and lacks some. The sample has roughly 180,000 clones, nearly 80% seen once. The chain couples TRBV13 to TRBJ2-1; 8 bases are shared with TRBD2. Sample: PBMCs. This receptor was taken from a woman in her twenties or thirties in good health and CMV-seropositive. The CDR3 coding sequence is TGTGCCAGCAGCTTGAGCGGGAGTTCCTACAATGAGCAGTTCTTC. Translating gives CASSLSGSSYNEQFF.